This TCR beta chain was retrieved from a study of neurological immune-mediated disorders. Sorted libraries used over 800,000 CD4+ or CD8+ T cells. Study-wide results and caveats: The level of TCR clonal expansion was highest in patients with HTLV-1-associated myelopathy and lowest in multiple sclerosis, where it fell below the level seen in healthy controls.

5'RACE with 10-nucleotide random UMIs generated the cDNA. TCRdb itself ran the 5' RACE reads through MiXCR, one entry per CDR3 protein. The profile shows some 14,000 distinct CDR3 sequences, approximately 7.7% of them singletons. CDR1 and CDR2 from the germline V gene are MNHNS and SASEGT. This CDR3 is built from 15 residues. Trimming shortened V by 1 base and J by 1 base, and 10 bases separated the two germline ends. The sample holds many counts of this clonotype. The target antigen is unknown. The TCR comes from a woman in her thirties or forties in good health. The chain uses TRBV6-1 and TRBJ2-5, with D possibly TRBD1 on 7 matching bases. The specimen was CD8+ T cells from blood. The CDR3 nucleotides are TGTGCCAGCAGTGAAGACCAGGGGGGCCAAGAGACCCAGTACTTC. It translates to CASSEDQGGQETQYF.